This paragraph reports one T cell receptor (beta chain). The antigen remains undetermined. These data originate in a study of T cells expressing NK-cell markers. Overall study findings and caveats: Of the CD8+ T cells in 5 to 7 donors, roughly 1.0-7.5% belonged to dominant NKG2C+ clonotypes.

Production of TCR beta cDNA relied on 5'RACE template switching with UMIs. No DNA is given; TCRdb re-called the 5' RACE reads and lists each CDR3 protein once. The repertoire shows about 300,000 distinct CDR3 sequences; the top ten hold about 4.2%. The CDR3 length is 14 residues. Germline V lookup: CDR1 MNHNS, CDR2 SASEGT. Sequencing used blood T cells: a sorted CD56 or NKG2C T cell subset, CD4+ or CD8+ T cells, or bulk PBMC T cells (not recorded which). This chain connects TRBV6-1 to TRBJ2-3; absent DNA, TCRdb's TRBD2 call cannot be checked. The receptor was isolated from a woman aged 18-70 years in good health. This CDR3 reads CASRSGTGGDTQYF.